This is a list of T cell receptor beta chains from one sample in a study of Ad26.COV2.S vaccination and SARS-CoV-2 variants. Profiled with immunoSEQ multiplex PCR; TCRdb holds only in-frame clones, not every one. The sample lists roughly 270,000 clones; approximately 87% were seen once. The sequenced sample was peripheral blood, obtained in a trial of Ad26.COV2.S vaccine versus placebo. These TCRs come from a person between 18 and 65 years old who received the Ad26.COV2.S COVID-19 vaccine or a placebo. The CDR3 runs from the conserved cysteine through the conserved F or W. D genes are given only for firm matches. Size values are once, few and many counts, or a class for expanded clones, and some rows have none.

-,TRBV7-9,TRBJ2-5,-,CASSTPEAAKETQYF,TGTGCCAGCAGCACGCCTGAGGCAGCAAAAGAGACCCAGTACTTC
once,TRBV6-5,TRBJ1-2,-,CATRGRGHYGYTF,TGTGCCACTAGGGGCAGGGGTCACTATGGCTACACCTTC
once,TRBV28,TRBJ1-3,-,CASRHPSGNTIYF,TGTGCCAGTCGACACCCCTCTGGAAACACCATATATTTT
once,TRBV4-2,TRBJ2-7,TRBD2,CASSQAGGEYEQYF,TGTGCCAGCAGCCAAGCGGGGGGAGAGTACGAGCAGTACTTC
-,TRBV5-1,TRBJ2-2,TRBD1,CASSWGQGELFF,TGCGCCAGCAGCTGGGGACAGGGGGAGCTGTTTTTT
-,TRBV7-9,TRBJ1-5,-,CASSPRLGQPQHF,TGTGCCAGCAGCCCCAGGTTGGGTCAGCCCCAGCATTTT
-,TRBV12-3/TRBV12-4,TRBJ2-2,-,CASSYLEELFF,TGTGCCAGCAGTTATTTAGAGGAGCTGTTTTTT
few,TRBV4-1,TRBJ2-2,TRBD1,CASSQDRVGELFF,TGCGCCAGCAGCCAGGACAGGGTCGGGGAGCTGTTTTTT
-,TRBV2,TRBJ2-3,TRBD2,CASSGLAYFTDTQYF,TGTGCCAGCAGTGGACTAGCGTACTTCACAGATACGCAGTATTTT
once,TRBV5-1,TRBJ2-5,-,CASSFNRDTAGTQYF,TGCGCCAGCAGCTTTAACCGGGACACCGCCGGGACCCAGTACTTC
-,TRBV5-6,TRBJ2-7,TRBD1,CASRFRDRAGEQYF,TGTGCCAGCAGATTCCGGGACAGGGCGGGCGAGCAGTACTTC
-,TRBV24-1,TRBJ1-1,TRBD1,CATSQTQGDSGTEAFF,TGTGCCACCAGTCAGACACAGGGGGATAGCGGCACTGAAGCTTTCTTT
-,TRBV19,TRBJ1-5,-,CASSIKGRWDQPQHF,TGTGCCAGTAGTATTAAAGGGCGATGGGATCAGCCCCAGCATTTT
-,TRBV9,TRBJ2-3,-,CASSVGPPDTQYF,TGTGCCAGCAGCGTGGGGCCTCCAGATACGCAGTATTTT
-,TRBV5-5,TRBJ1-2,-,CASNFITGAIGYTF,TGTGCCAGCAACTTTATAACGGGGGCGATCGGCTACACCTTC
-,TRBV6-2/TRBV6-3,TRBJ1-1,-,CASSPGRSTEAFF,TGTGCCAGCAGCCCGGGACGGAGCACTGAAGCTTTCTTT
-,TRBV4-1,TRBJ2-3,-,CASSQETRGGTSTDTQYF,TGCGCCAGCAGCCAAGAAACCCGCGGTGGAACTAGCACAGATACGCAGTATTTT
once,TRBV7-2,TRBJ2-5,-,CASSLWGGFETQYF,TGTGCCAGCAGCTTGTGGGGAGGCTTCGAGACCCAGTACTTC
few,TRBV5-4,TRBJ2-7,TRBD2,CASSLFSGRYEQYF,TGTGCCAGCAGTTTGTTTAGCGGGAGGTACGAGCAGTACTTC